This paragraph covers one T cell receptor (beta chain) sequence. The sample is drawn from a study of blood T cell repertoires in COVID-19. Germline values: CDR1 GTSNPN, CDR2 SVGIG (reference sequence). Trimming shortened V by 2 bases and J by 1 base, and 11 bases separated the two germline ends. This CDR3 region has 14 residues. The repertoire was sequenced with immunoSEQ multiplex PCR; TCRdb's copy has only in-frame clones and lacks some. This table has tens of thousands of clones, more than 75% appearing once. The TCR comes from a man in his 70s with active or convalescent COVID-19. Sequences were obtained from peripheral blood. V gene TRBV30 combines with J gene TRBJ1-2; tentative D call: TRBD1 (5 bases). The CDR3 nucleotides are TGTGCCTGGAGTTATAGGGGCCGTAACTATGGCTACACCTTC. It translates to CAWSYRGRNYGYTF. Filled out from reference TRBV30 and TRBJ1-2, the complete variable domain reads SQTIHQWPATLVQPVGSPLSLECTVEGTSNPNLYWYRQAAGRGLQLLFYSVGIGQISSEVPQNLSASRPQDRQFILSSKKLLLSDSGFYLCAWSYRGRNYGYTFGSGTRLTVV.